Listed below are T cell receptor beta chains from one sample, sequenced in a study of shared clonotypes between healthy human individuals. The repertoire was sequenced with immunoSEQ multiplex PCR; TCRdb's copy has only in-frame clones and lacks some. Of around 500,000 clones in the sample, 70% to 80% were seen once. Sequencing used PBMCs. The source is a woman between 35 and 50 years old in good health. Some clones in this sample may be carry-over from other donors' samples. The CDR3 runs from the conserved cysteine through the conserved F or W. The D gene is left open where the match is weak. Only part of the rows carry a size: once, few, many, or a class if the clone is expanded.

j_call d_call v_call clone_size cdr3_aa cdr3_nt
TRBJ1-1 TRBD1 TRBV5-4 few CASSRGQDMNTEAFF TGTGCCAGCAGTCGCGGACAGGACATGAACACTGAAGCTTTCTTT
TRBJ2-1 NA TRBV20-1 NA CSAPGRPEQFF TGCAGTGCGCCAGGAAGGCCGGAGCAGTTCTTC
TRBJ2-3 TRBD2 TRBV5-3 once CARSQGLAGGSTDTQYF TGTGCCAGAAGCCAGGGACTAGCGGGAGGAAGCACAGATACGCAGTATTTT
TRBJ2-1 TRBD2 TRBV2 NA CASSVTSGTYNEQFF TGTGCCAGCAGCGTAACTAGCGGCACATACAATGAGCAGTTCTTC
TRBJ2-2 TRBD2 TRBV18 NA CASSPLLAGVHPGELFF TGTGCCAGCTCACCACTCCTAGCGGGAGTACACCCCGGGGAGCTGTTTTTT
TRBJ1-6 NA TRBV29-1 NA CSVRGGPNSPLHF TGCAGCGTAAGGGGAGGGCCCAATTCACCCCTCCACTTT
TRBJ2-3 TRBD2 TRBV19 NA CASSIALAGGRNTQYF TGTGCCAGTAGTATAGCCCTAGCGGGAGGTCGAAATACGCAGTATTTT
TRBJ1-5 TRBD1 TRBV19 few CASSPGQGAQPQHF TGTGCCAGTAGCCCGGGCCAGGGGGCTCAGCCCCAGCATTTT
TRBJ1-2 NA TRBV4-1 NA CASSQGLLNYGYTF TGCGCCAGCAGCCAAGGACTCCTTAACTATGGCTACACCTTC
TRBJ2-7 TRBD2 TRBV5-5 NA CASSSIRGETQYF TGTGCCAGCAGCTCCATCCGGGGGGAGACGCAGTACTTC
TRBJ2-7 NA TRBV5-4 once CASSKTGQVVYEQYF TGTGCCAGCAGCAAAACCGGGCAGGTTGTCTACGAGCAGTACTTC
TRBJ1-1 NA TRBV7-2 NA CASSLVRVNTEAFF TGTGCCAGCAGCTTAGTGCGGGTTAACACTGAAGCTTTCTTT
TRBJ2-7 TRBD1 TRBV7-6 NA CASSPGTETYEQYF TGTGCCAGCAGCCCAGGGACAGAAACCTACGAGCAGTACTTC
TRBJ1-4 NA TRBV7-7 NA CASSLAVGPATNEKLFF TGTGCTAGCAGCTTAGCGGTAGGACCGGCAACTAATGAAAAACTGTTTTTT
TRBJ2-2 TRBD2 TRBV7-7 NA CASSSLSGRTGELFF TGTGCTAGCAGCTCCCTTAGCGGGAGAACCGGGGAGCTGTTTTTT
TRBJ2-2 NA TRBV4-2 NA CASSQDRRSATGELFF TGTGCCAGCAGCCAAGATCGCAGGTCGGCCACCGGGGAGCTGTTTTTT
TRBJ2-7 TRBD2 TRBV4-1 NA CASSQGLAGVVSYEQYF TGCGCCAGCAGCCAGGGACTAGCGGGAGTCGTCTCCTACGAGCAGTACTTC
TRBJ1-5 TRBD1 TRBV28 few CASRLPTGYSNQPQHF TGTGCCAGCAGGCTACCGACAGGGTATAGCAATCAGCCCCAGCATTTT
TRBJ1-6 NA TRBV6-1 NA CASSDQRGTYNSPLHF TGTGCCAGCAGTGACCAAAGGGGGACCTATAATTCACCCCTCCACTTT
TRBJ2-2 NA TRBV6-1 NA CASSDPNTGELFF TGTGCCAGCAGTGATCCCAACACCGGGGAGCTGTTTTTT
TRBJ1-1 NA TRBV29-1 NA CSVYQGLGEAFF TGCAGCGTTTACCAGGGATTAGGAGAAGCTTTCTTT
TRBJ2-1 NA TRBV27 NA CASSLALHPRMFF TGTGCCAGCAGCTTAGCTTTACACCCGAGGATGTTCTTC
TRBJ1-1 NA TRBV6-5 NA CASMVQLSGRTEAFF TGTGCCAGCATGGTTCAGCTTTCTGGGCGTACTGAAGCTTTCTTT
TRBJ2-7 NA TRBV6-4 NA CASSVKAGASSYEQYF TGTGCCAGCAGTGTCAAAGCAGGGGCTAGTTCCTACGAGCAGTACTTC
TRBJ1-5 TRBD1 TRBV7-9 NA CASSPQGANQPQHF TGTGCCAGCAGCCCACAGGGGGCGAACCAGCCCCAGCATTTT
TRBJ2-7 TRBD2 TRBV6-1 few CASTPSGRIYEQYF TGTGCCAGCACCCCCAGCGGGAGAATCTACGAGCAGTACTTC
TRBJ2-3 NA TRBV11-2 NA CASSFGQSTDTQYF TGTGCCAGCAGCTTCGGACAGTCCACAGATACGCAGTATTTT
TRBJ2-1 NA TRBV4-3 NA CASSQDWSSGYNEQFF TGCGCCAGCAGCCAAGATTGGTCCTCCGGGTACAATGAGCAGTTCTTC
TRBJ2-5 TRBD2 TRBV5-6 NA CASSLEGLAGRETQYF TGTGCCAGCAGCTTGGAAGGACTAGCAGGGCGGGAGACCCAGTACTTC